The 14 T cell receptor beta chains listed next were all sequenced from one sample in a study of blood T cell repertoires in COVID-19. Generated by immunoSEQ multiplex PCR, the TCRdb table keeps only in-frame clones and is missing some. The table records approximately 50,000 clones, 65% to 90% of them present only once. The specimen sequenced was peripheral blood. These receptors originate from a human donor in a cohort sampled during active COVID-19.

V usage is TRBV5-8 and J usage is TRBJ1-4, with D unclear. The length of the CDR3 is 13 residues. CDR1 and CDR2 (germline): SGHTS, YDEGEE. V was pared by 6 bases and J by 7 bases, with 13 bases between. CDR3 in amino acids: CASTRVEGEKLFF. CDR3 DNA: TGTGCCAGCACCCGGGTGGAAGGTGAAAAACTGTTTTTT.

The chain combines TRBV7-9 with TRBJ2-3, with TRBD2 matching over 8 bases. Germline CDR1 and CDR2: SEHNR and FQNEAQ (reference sequence). There are 16 residues in the CDR3. V lost 3 bases and J lost 8; bases outside the gene matches: 13. The CDR3 region has the DNA TGTGCCAGCAGCTTTGGACGGGAGGGACAATATGCTACGCAGTATTTT. Protein product: CASSFGREGQYATQYF.

This clone was observed once. V usage is TRBV5-8 and J usage is TRBJ1-2; TRBD1 aligns across 9 bases. With V trimmed by 0 bases and J by 4 bases, 4 bases remained unmatched. Germline V CDR1 and CDR2: SGHTS, YDEGEE. CDR3 length equals 15 residues. The CDR3 reads CASSLGRTGVYGYTF. CDR3 nucleotide sequence: TGTGCCAGCAGCTTGGGCCGGACAGGGGTCTATGGCTACACCTTC.

In DNA, the CDR3 is TGTGCCAGCAGCTTAGGACTAAACTACGAGCAGTACTTC. Translation: CASSLGLNYEQYF. The rearrangement joins TRBV7-8 to TRBJ2-7, with D possibly matching TRBD2 (5 bases). CDR3 length: 13 residues. From germline, CDR1 is SGHVS and CDR2 FQNEAQ. Between the trimmed V and J ends, which lost 1 base and 3 bases, there was a span of 7 bases.

In this sample, this clone turned up a few times. V gene TRBV18 combines with J gene TRBJ2-5, with D possibly TRBD1 on 6 matching bases. V was clipped by 8 bases and J by 4 bases, with 14 bases between them. This CDR3 spans 13 amino acids. From germline, CDR1 is KGHSH and CDR2 LQKENI. The CDR3 DNA follows: TGTGCCAGCGACACAGGGTTCCCAGAGACCCAGTACTTC. It encodes CASDTGFPETQYF.

This clone was seen a few times. V usage is TRBV5-1 and J usage is TRBJ1-1; TRBD1 might be the D (5 bases). Germline lookup yields CDR1 SGHRS and CDR2 YFSETQ. V was trimmed by 0 bases and J by 5 bases, leaving 8 bases between them. CDR3 length: 13 amino acids. The CDR3 here is CASSLEGTTEAFF. CDR3 nucleotide sequence: TGCGCCAGCAGCTTGGAGGGGACTACTGAAGCTTTCTTT. The entire variable domain, with the rest obtained from reference TRBV5-1 and TRBJ1-1, is as follows: KAGVTQTPRYLIKTRGQQVTLSCSPISGHRSVSWYQQTPGQGLQFLFEYFSETQRNKGNFPGRFSGRQFSNSRSEMNVSTLELGDSALYLCASSLEGTTEAFFGQGTRLTVV.

The chain employs TRBV5-5 and TRBJ1-3; D is perhaps TRBD1 (5 bases). This CDR3 is 16 amino acids long. Per germline, CDR1 SGHKS and CDR2 YYEKEE (reference sequence). The V end was cut by 3 bases, the J end by 0 bases, with 13 bases between. The CDR3 nucleotides are TGTGCCAGCAGCTCTTATCCCGGGGGCTCTGGAAACACCATATATTTT. This codes for CASSSYPGGSGNTIYF.

The gene calls are TRBV5-5 and TRBJ2-7; 9 positions agree with TRBD2. Germline CDR1 SGHKS, CDR2 YYEKEE (reference sequence). CDR3 size: 16 residues. V was clipped by 4 bases and J by 2 bases; unmatched bases: 10. Written as DNA, the CDR3 is TGTGCCAGCAGCCAATTAGCGGGAGTTTTTGCCTACGAGCAGTACTTC. Its translation is CASSQLAGVFAYEQYF. The full variable domain, completed using reference TRBV5-5 and TRBJ2-7, is DAGVTQSPTHLIKTRGQQVTLRCSPISGHKSVSWYQQVLGQGPQFIFQYYEKEERGRGNFPDRFSARQFPNYSSELNVNALLLGDSALYLCASSQLAGVFAYEQYFGPGTRLTVT.

The V gene is TRBV5-1, the J gene TRBJ2-7, with D uncertain. The CDR3 covers 14 residues. Per germline, CDR1 SGHRS and CDR2 YFSETQ. The V end was cut by 4 bases, the J end by 7 bases, with 18 bases between. The CDR3 spells CASSGSVLTGEQYF. In DNA, the CDR3 is TGCGCCAGCAGCGGGTCCGTCCTAACCGGGGAGCAGTACTTC.

J is TRBJ2-1 and V is TRBV7-9; 9 bases line up with TRBD2. The V and J ends lost 1 base and 5 bases, in that order; junction bases with no gene match: 6. This CDR3 comprises 16 residues. CDR1 is SEHNR, CDR2 FQNEAQ, per germline (reference sequence). In nucleotides, the CDR3 is TGTGCCAGCAGCTTAGAGTTCGCTAGCGGGAACAATGAGCAGTTCTTC. Residues: CASSLEFASGNNEQFF.

The CDR3 DNA follows: TGTGCCAGCAGGGCACAGGGGACTAATTCACCCCTCCACTTT. Amino acid sequence: CASRAQGTNSPLHF. V is TRBV2 and J is TRBJ1-6; 7 nucleotides align to TRBD1. Per germline, CDR1 SNHLY and CDR2 FYNNEI. The CDR3 is made up of 14 amino acids. J was trimmed by 6 bases and V by 6 bases; bases with no gene match: 5.

In the case of this clone: The junction and the germline gene differ at one end; a read error may be behind it. This sequence joins TRBV7-9 and TRBJ1-1; TRBD1 aligns across 12 bases. The germline CDR1 and CDR2 sequences are SEHNR and FQNEAQ (reference sequence). The CDR3 totals 18 residues. CDR3: CASSLAGTGGLVKTEAFF. The CDR3 coding sequence is TGTGCCAGCAGCTTAGCCGGGACAGGGGGCTTGGTGAAGACTGAAGCTTTCTTT.

In DNA, the CDR3 is TGTGCCAGCAGTCCCCGGCGGTTTCAAGAGACCCAGTACTTC. Amino acid sequence: CASSPRRFQETQYF. This chain connects TRBV6-5 to TRBJ2-5; D not certain. V shed 5 bases and J shed 2 bases, with 12 bases lying between them. From germline, CDR1 is MNHEY and CDR2 SVGAGI. This CDR3 contains 14 residues.

CDR3 nucleotide sequence: TGTGCCAGCAGTTACAGGGGGCGGAGGGGTGAGCAGTTCTTC. Encoded protein: CASSYRGRRGEQFF. The V and J genes are TRBV6-5 and TRBJ2-1; tentatively, D is TRBD1 (7 bases). This CDR3 is built from 14 residues. V was clipped by 2 bases and J by 9 bases, with 14 bases between them. Germline values: CDR1 MNHEY, CDR2 SVGAGI.